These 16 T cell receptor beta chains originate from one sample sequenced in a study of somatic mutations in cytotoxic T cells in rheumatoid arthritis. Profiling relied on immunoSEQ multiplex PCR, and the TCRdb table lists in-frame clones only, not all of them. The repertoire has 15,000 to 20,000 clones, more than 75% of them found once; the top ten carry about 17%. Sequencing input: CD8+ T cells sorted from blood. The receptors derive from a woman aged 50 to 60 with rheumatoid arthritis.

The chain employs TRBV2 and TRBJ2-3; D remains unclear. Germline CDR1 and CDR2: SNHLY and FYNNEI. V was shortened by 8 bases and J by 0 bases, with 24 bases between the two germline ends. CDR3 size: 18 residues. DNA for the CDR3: TGTGCCAGCCGGAAGACGGCGGTAGGAACCTTTAGCACAGATACGCAGTATTTT. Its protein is CASRKTAVGTFSTDTQYF.

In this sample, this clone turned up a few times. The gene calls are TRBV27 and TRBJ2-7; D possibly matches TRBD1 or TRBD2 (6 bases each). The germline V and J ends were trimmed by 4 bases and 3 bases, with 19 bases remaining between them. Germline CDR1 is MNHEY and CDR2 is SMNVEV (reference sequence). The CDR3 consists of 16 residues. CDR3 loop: CASSSAEGGGFYEQYF. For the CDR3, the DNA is TGTGCCAGCAGTTCCGCCGAAGGGGGAGGATTCTACGAGCAGTACTTC.

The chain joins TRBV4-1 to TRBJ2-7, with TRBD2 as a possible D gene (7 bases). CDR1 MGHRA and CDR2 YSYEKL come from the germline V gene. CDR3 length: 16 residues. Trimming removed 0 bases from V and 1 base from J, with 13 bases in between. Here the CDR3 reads CASSQEAGQASYEQYF. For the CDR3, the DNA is TGCGCCAGCAGCCAAGAAGCGGGACAAGCGTCCTACGAGCAGTACTTC.

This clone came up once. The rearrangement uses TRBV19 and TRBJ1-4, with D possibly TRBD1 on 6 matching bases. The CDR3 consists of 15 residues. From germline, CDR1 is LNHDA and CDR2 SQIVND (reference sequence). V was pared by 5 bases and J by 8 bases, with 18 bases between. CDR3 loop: CASSWSYRDGEKLFF. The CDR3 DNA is TGTGCCAGTAGTTGGTCCTACAGGGATGGCGAAAAACTGTTTTTT.

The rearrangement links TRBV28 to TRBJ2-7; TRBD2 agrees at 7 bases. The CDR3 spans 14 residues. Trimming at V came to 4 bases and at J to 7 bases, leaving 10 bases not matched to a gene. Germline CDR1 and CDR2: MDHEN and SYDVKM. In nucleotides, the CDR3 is TGTGCCAGCAGTTCCCGCGGGGGAGGGTATGAGCAGTACTTC. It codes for CASSSRGGGYEQYF.

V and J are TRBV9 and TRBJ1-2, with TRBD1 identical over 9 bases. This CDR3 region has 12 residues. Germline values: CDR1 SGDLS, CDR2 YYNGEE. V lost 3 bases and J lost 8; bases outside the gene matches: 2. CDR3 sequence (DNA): TGTGCCAGCAGCGGGGACAGGGCGGGCTACACCTTC. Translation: CASSGDRAGYTF.

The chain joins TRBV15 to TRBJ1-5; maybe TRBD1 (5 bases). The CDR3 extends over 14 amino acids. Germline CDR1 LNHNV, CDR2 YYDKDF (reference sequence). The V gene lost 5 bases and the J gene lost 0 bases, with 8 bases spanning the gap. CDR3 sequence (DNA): TGTGCCACCAGCGCTGACAGTAGCAATCAGCCCCAGCATTTT. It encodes CATSADSSNQPQHF.

CDR3 nucleotide sequence: TGCGCCAGCAGCCAACTATTCCGGGCGGAGGGGTCCTACGAGCAGTACTTC. Amino acids: CASSQLFRAEGSYEQYF. V is TRBV4-3 and J is TRBJ2-7, with D tentatively TRBD2 (6 bases). The CDR3 covers 17 residues. The V gene lost 2 bases and the J gene lost 1 base, with 18 bases spanning the gap. The germline V gene encodes CDR1 LGHNA and CDR2 YSLEER.

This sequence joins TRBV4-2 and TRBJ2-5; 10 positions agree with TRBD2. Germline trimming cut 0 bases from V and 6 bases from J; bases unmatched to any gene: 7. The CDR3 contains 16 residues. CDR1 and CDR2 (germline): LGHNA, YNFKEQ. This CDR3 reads CASSQELAGMAKTQYF. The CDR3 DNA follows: TGTGCCAGCAGCCAAGAACTAGCGGGGATGGCGAAGACCCAGTACTTC.

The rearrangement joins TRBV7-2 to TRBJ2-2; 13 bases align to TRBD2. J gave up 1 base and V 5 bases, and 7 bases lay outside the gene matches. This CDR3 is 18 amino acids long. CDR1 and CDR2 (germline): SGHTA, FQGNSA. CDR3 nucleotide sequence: TGTGCCAGCAGCCCCGGACTAGCGGGGGCCCGGAACACCGGGGAGCTGTTTTTT. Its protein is CASSPGLAGARNTGELFF.

CDR3 coding DNA: TGTGCCAGCAGCGCAATGGGACTTACCTACGAGCAGTACTTC. It is translated as CASSAMGLTYEQYF. The rearrangement uses TRBV7-2 and TRBJ2-7; a weak D match, TRBD2 (6 bases). V lost 5 bases to trimming and J lost 2 bases, with 13 bases between them. The CDR3 runs to 14 residues. Germline V gene lookup returns CDR1 SGHTA and CDR2 FQGNSA.

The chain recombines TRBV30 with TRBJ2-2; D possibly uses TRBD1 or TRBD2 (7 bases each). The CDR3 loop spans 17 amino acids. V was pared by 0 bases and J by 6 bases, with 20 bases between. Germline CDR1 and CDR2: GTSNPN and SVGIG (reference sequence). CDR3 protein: CAWSVQVGSGGAGELFF. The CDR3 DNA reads TGTGCCTGGAGTGTACAAGTAGGGTCAGGGGGGGCCGGGGAGCTGTTTTTT. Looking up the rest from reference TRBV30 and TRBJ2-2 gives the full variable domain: SQTIHQWPATLVQPVGSPLSLECTVEGTSNPNLYWYRQAAGRGLQLLFYSVGIGQISSEVPQNLSASRPQDRQFILSSKKLLLSDSGFYLCAWSVQVGSGGAGELFFGEGSRLTVL.

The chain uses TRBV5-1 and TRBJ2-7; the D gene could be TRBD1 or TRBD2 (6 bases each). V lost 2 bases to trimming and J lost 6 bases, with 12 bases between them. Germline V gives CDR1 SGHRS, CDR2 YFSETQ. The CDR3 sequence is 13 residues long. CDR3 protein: CASSLGGIGEQYF. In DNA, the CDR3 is TGCGCCAGCAGCTTAGGGGGGATCGGCGAGCAGTACTTC.

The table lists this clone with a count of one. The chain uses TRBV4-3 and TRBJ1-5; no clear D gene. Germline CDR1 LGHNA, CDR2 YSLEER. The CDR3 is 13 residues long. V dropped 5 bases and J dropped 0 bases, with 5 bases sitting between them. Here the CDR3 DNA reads TGCGCCAGCAGCACGGGTAGCAATCAGCCCCAGCATTTT. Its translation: CASSTGSNQPQHF.

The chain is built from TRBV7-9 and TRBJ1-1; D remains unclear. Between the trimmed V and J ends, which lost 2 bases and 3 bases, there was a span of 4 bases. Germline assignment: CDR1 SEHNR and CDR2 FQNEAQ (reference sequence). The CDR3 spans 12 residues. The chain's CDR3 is CASSLTYTEAFF. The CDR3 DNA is TGTGCCAGCAGCTTAACATACACTGAAGCTTTCTTT.

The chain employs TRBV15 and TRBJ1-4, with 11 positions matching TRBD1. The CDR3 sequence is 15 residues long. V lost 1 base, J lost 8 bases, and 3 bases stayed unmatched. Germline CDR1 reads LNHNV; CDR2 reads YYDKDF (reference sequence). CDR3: CATSRAGTGGEKLFF. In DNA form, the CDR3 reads TGTGCCACCAGCAGAGCCGGGACAGGGGGGGAAAAACTGTTTTTT.